The 9 T cell receptor beta chains below all came from one sample that was sequenced in a study of cytomegalovirus exposure and HLA in healthy donors. It was with 60 Vbeta and 13 Jbeta primers that the PCR ran. This table comes from immunoSEQ multiplex PCR, and its TCRdb copy is limited to in-frame clones, with some not included. In the table there are around 160,000 clones, 60% to 80% of which are singletons. Material for sequencing was PBMCs. These receptors originate from a woman aged 40 to 49 in good health and CMV-seropositive.

The chain recombines TRBV5-3 with TRBJ2-3; D gene uncertain. TRBV5-3 is filed as an ORF, its function uncertain. Trimming cost V 9 bases and J 4 bases, with 18 bases left between them. This CDR3 has 14 residues. In DNA, the CDR3 is TGTGCCACCTCCGAGCCAGCGAATCCAGATACGCAGTATTTT. Translated: CATSEPANPDTQYF.

The chain uses TRBV6-1 and TRBJ1-2, with D possibly being TRBD1 (5 bases). This CDR3 has 15 residues. Trimming cost V 4 bases and J 1 base, with 13 bases left between them. Germline assignment: CDR1 MNHNS and CDR2 SASEGT. In nucleotides, the CDR3 is TGTGCCAGCAGTGCTCGACGGGGGATTAACTATGGCTACACCTTC. Its translation: CASSARRGINYGYTF.

This chain links TRBV11-2 with TRBJ2-3; possibly TRBD2 for D (6 bases). V lost 5 bases, J lost 1 base, and 19 bases lay in between. This CDR3 has 17 amino acids. Per germline, CDR1 SGHAT and CDR2 FQNNGV. CDR3 coding DNA: TGTGCCAGCAGCCCCACTGCCGGGGCGGGACGCACAGATACGCAGTATTTT. It specifies CASSPTAGAGRTDTQYF.

The V call is TRBV7-2, the J call TRBJ2-3; 7 bases are shared with TRBD2. After removal of 0 bases from V and 0 bases from J, the junction contained 0 bases not matched to a gene. Germline V gene sequence: CDR1 SGHTA, CDR2 FQGNSA. CDR3 length equals 15 residues. The CDR3 spells CASSLAGGSTDTQYF. The CDR3 bases are TGTGCCAGCAGCTTAGCGGGAGGGAGCACAGATACGCAGTATTTT.

The chain joins TRBV5-5 to TRBJ2-3; 11 nucleotides agree with TRBD2. J gave up 5 bases and V 5 bases, and 10 bases lay outside the gene matches. Germline assignment: CDR1 SGHKS and CDR2 YYEKEE (reference sequence). The CDR3 runs 16 residues. CDR3 region: CASSPTGTSGIDTQYF. The CDR3 nucleotides read TGTGCCAGCAGTCCAACCGGGACTAGCGGCATAGATACGCAGTATTTT.

V and J are TRBV9 and TRBJ2-3; 12 bases are a match to TRBD2. The CDR3 is 17 residues long. V lost 0 bases to trimming and J lost 2 bases; unmatched junction nucleotides: 4. Germline V gene sequence: CDR1 SGDLS, CDR2 YYNGEE. DNA for the CDR3: TGTGCCAGCAGCGTAGGATGGACTAGCGGGGCCACAGATACGCAGTATTTT. This encodes CASSVGWTSGATDTQYF.

The gene calls are TRBV27 and TRBJ2-3, with 7 bases identical to TRBD2. The V gene end was trimmed by 3 bases and the J gene end by 3 bases; junction bases not matched to a gene: 6. CDR1 and CDR2 from the germline V gene are MNHEY and SMNVEV (reference sequence). The CDR3 is made up of 15 amino acids. As DNA, the CDR3 is TGTGCCAGCAGTTTCGGCGGGAGTTTAACAGATACGCAGTATTTT. Translated, it gives CASSFGGSLTDTQYF.

The chain has TRBV19 and TRBJ1-1; a weak D match, TRBD1 (5 bases). Germline assignment: CDR1 LNHDA and CDR2 SQIVND (reference sequence). V dropped 9 bases and J dropped 2 bases, with 7 bases sitting between them. This CDR3 is 11 amino acids long. CDR3 sequence: CASQGNTEAFF. CDR3 DNA: TGTGCCAGCCAGGGTAACACTGAAGCTTTCTTT.

The CDR3 loop reads CASSPRPTNEQFF. The CDR3 coding sequence is TGTGCCAGCAGCCCCCGCCCGACTAATGAGCAGTTCTTC. The chain links TRBV7-2 to TRBJ2-1, with no clear D. This CDR3 has 13 amino acids. V lost 5 bases, J lost 7 bases, and 12 bases lay in between. Germline CDR1 and CDR2: SGHTA and FQGNSA.